Included here is one TCR beta chain sequence, with context. Described treatment: 19 received Ad26.COV2.S at low or high dose, single or two shots; roughly five received placebo; per-sample allocation not given. Each sample was drawn 63 days after the first injection (of vaccine or placebo). The source of the sample is a study of Ad26.COV2.S vaccination and SARS-CoV-2 variants. CDR1 MNHNY and CDR2 SVGAGI come from the germline V gene (reference sequence). This CDR3 has 15 residues. Trimming stripped 6 bases from V and 4 bases from J, with 16 bases between. Using immunoSEQ multiplex PCR, the repertoire was profiled, and TCRdb retains in-frame clones only, with some absent. This repertoire shows about 390,000 clones, approximately 90% found once; its top ten account for under 3.5%.

The specimen comprised peripheral blood, sampled in a trial of Ad26.COV2.S vaccine versus placebo. The genes are TRBV6-6 and TRBJ2-1; D is perhaps TRBD1 or TRBD2 (6 bases each). This clonotype was obtained from a person between 18 and 65 years old who received the Ad26.COV2.S COVID-19 vaccine or a placebo. CDR3: CASSPTGAGYNEQFF. CDR3 coding DNA: TGTGCCAGCAGCCCAACGGGGGCGGGATACAATGAGCAGTTCTTC.